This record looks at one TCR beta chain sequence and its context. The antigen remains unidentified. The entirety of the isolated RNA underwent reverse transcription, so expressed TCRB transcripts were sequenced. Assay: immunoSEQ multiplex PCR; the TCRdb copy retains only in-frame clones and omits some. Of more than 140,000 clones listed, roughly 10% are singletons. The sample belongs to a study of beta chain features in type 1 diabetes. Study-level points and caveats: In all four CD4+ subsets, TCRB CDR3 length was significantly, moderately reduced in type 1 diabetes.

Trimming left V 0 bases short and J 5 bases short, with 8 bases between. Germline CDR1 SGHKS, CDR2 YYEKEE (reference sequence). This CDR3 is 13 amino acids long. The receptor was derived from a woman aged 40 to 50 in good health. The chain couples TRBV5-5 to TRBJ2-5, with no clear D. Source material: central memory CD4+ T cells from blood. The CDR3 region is CASSLGRWETQYF. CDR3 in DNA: TGTGCCAGCAGCTTGGGCAGGTGGGAGACCCAGTACTTC.